This is a list of T cell receptor beta chains from one sample in a study of shared T cell receptors in the human thymus. The data were produced by immunoSEQ multiplex PCR, yet TCRdb's version contains in-frame clones alone and is incomplete. The profile shows about 380,000 clones, more than 85% of them singletons. Sequencing was done on a sample of thymocytes. These receptors were collected from a human donor. CDR3s include the opening cysteine and the closing phenylalanine or tryptophan. The D gene is left open where the match is weak. Size is omitted from some rows. Given values are once, few, many or a class for expanded clones.

-	TRBV5-1	TRBD1	16	TRBJ2-7	TGCGCCAGCAGCTTAACTAGACAGGGGGGTTCCTACGAGCAGTACTTC	CASSLTRQGGSYEQYF
-	TRBV2	TRBD2	20	TRBJ2-3	TGTGCCAGCAGTACCGATTCCGGGACTAGCGGATCGACTAGCACAGATACGCAGTATTTT	CASSTDSGTSGSTSTDTQYF
few	TRBV15	-	14	TRBJ1-5	TGTGCCACCAGCAGCCAAGACACCTATCAGCCCCAGCATTTT	CATSSQDTYQPQHF
few	TRBV7-9	TRBD1	14	TRBJ1-4	TGTGCCAGCAGTTTTTCAGGGGGCTGTGAAAAACTGTTTTTT	CASSFSGGCEKLFF
-	TRBV7-6	-	15	TRBJ2-7	TGTGCCAGCAGCTTAGGATCCCAGAGCTCCTACGAGCAGTACTTC	CASSLGSQSSYEQYF
-	TRBV4-1	TRBD1	15	TRBJ1-2	TGCGCCAGCAGCCAAGATAGGGACAGGGCGGAAGGCTACACCTTC	CASSQDRDRAEGYTF
-	TRBV29-1	-	10	TRBJ2-1	TGCAGCGTTGGTAGTAATGAGCAGTTCTTC	CSVGSNEQFF
-	TRBV7-9	-	15	TRBJ2-1	TGTGCCAGCAGCTTGCATCTCCCCCGGGGCGATGAGCAGTTCTTC	CASSLHLPRGDEQFF
-	TRBV9	TRBD1	13	TRBJ1-5	TGTGCCAGCGGGACAGATAGCAATCAGCCCCAGCATTTT	CASGTDSNQPQHF
-	TRBV6-5	TRBD1	16	TRBJ2-7	TGTGCCAGCAGTTATGGGACAGGGGGAAATCCCTACGAGCAGTACTTC	CASSYGTGGNPYEQYF
-	TRBV7-3	-	16	TRBJ2-1	TGTGCCAGCAGCTACACAAACCGGGACAAGTGGCATGAGCAGTTCTTC	CASSYTNRDKWHEQFF
-	TRBV19	-	16	TRBJ1-5	TGTGCCAGTAGTATAGGTCCGGGGAACAGCAATCAGCCCCAGCATTTT	CASSIGPGNSNQPQHF
-	TRBV4-1	-	14	TRBJ2-2	TGCGCCAGCAGCCACCCGCTGAACACCGGGGAGCTGTTTTTT	CASSHPLNTGELFF
-	TRBV10-3	TRBD1	15	TRBJ2-7	TGTGCCATCAGTGGTAGGGACAGGGGATCCTACGAGCAGTACTTC	CAISGRDRGSYEQYF
once	TRBV19	TRBD1	15	TRBJ2-7	TGTGCCAGTAGTGACCCCGGGACAGGGGGCGACGAGCAGTACTTC	CASSDPGTGGDEQYF
-	TRBV28	-	13	TRBJ1-2	TGTGCCAGCAGCTTGCACCTTAACTATGGCTACACCTTC	CASSLHLNYGYTF
once	TRBV27	-	14	TRBJ1-5	TGTGCCAGCAGTCCTAACAGGTTAGATCAGCCCCAGCATTTT	CASSPNRLDQPQHF
once	TRBV27	TRBD2	14	TRBJ2-1	TGTGCCAGCAGGTCGGGGGGCTCCTACAATGAGCAGTTCTTC	CASRSGGSYNEQFF
-	TRBV6-4	-	17	TRBJ2-1	TGTGCCAGCAGTGACTCGTGGGGGGTAAGCTCCTACAATGAGCAGTTCTTC	CASSDSWGVSSYNEQFF
once	TRBV4-2	-	24	TRBJ2-1	TGTGCCAGCAGCCTATCCGGGACAGGAACCTCCGGGACTATTTCTTTCGGGTCCTACAATGAGCAGTTCTTC	CASSLSGTGTSGTISFGSYNEQFF
-	TRBV5-4	TRBD1	15	TRBJ2-7	TGTGCCAGCAGCTTAAACCGGGACAGGGTTTCCGAGCAGTACTTC	CASSLNRDRVSEQYF
-	TRBV7-8	-	14	TRBJ2-5	TGTGCCAGCAGCTTAGGACGGTCCCAAGAGACCCAGTACTTC	CASSLGRSQETQYF
-	TRBV5-1	TRBD1	17	TRBJ2-1	TGCGCCAGCAGGGACGGGACAGGGATCGGCTCCTACAATGAGCAGTTCTTC	CASRDGTGIGSYNEQFF
-	TRBV11-2	-	11	TRBJ1-1	TGTGCCAGCAGTCGAAGGGGTGAAGCTTTCTTT	CASSRRGEAFF
-	TRBV18	TRBD2	17	TRBJ2-7	TGTGCCAGCTCACCACCGTGGGCTAGCGGGGTCTCCTACGAGCAGTACTTC	CASSPPWASGVSYEQYF
-	TRBV28	-	16	TRBJ2-4	TGTGCCAGCAGTGCTTGTGCGGGCCTAGCCAAAAACATTCAGTACTTC	CASSACAGLAKNIQYF
-	TRBV10-1	-	15	TRBJ1-1	TGCGCCAGCAGTGAGGGGGTCAGCTTTAACACTGAAGCTTTCTTT	CASSEGVSFNTEAFF
-	TRBV27	-	14	TRBJ1-2	TGTGCCAGCAGTTTATCGCCAACAGCGTATGGCTACACCTTC	CASSLSPTAYGYTF
-	TRBV28	-	16	TRBJ2-4	TGTGCCAGCTCAAGACAGGTTAGAGTCCAAATTAACATTCAGTACTTC	CASSRQVRVQINIQYF
-	TRBV7-9	-	13	TRBJ2-5	TGTGCCAGCAGCCCGCCCTTTCAAGAGACCCAGTACTTC	CASSPPFQETQYF
-	TRBV7-2	TRBD2	18	TRBJ2-1	TGTGCCAGCAGCTTGAATTGGGCTGCTGCGGGAGTGGTGAATGAGCAGTTCTTC	CASSLNWAAAGVVNEQFF
once	TRBV7-4	TRBD2	18	TRBJ2-2	TGTGCCAGCAGCTTTTCCTGGAGCGGGATACATTTCGCCGGGGAGCTGTTTTTT	CASSFSWSGIHFAGELFF
few	TRBV19	TRBD1	20	TRBJ1-5	TGTGCCAGTAGTGCCCGGGACAGGGGAAGGTTCCCCAATAGCAATCAGCCCCAGCATTTT	CASSARDRGRFPNSNQPQHF
-	TRBV4-1	-	15	TRBJ2-7	TGCGCCAGCAGCCAAGATGGAGGGGCCAAACAGGAGCAGTACTTC	CASSQDGGAKQEQYF
once	TRBV28	-	12	TRBJ2-7	TGTGCCAGCAATAGGGACACCTACGAGCAGTACTTC	CASNRDTYEQYF
-	TRBV7-9	-	14	TRBJ2-1	TGTGCCAGCAGCTACAGGGGGGGCTACAATGAGCAGTTCTTC	CASSYRGGYNEQFF
-	TRBV27	TRBD2	17	TRBJ2-1	TGTGCCAGTACTTGCGGGAGAGGAAGGGGCTCCTACAATGAGCAGTTCTTC	CASTCGRGRGSYNEQFF
-	TRBV4-1	-	15	TRBJ2-5	TGCGCCAGCAGCCAAGATAAGAGCGGCGGGGAGACCCAGTACTTC	CASSQDKSGGETQYF
once	TRBV7-3	TRBD1	15	TRBJ1-3	TGTGCCAGCAGCTCAGGGGACAGGGCTGGAAACACCATATATTTT	CASSSGDRAGNTIYF
-	TRBV7-3	TRBD2	20	TRBJ2-2	TGTGCCAGCAGCCGCTATTCGGGACTAGCGGGAGCGTTGGGGACCGGGGAGCTGTTTTTT	CASSRYSGLAGALGTGELFF
-	TRBV4-1	TRBD1	19	TRBJ2-7	TGCGCCAGCAGCCACTTCAGACAGGGAGAGAGCGGCGGTTGGTACGAGCAGTACTTC	CASSHFRQGESGGWYEQYF
-	TRBV7-2	-	15	TRBJ2-2	TGTGCCAGCAGCCCGTTAGCAACGAACACCGGGGAGCTGTTTTTT	CASSPLATNTGELFF
-	TRBV14	-	18	TRBJ2-6	TGTGCCAGCAGCCAAGTAACGAACCTTCGGTCTGGGGCCAACGTCCTGACTTTC	CASSQVTNLRSGANVLTF
-	TRBV5-1	TRBD2	15	TRBJ2-1	TGCGCCAGCAGCCTGGGACTAGCTGGGGGCAATGAGCAGTTCTTC	CASSLGLAGGNEQFF
-	TRBV14	-	15	TRBJ1-2	TGTGCCAGCAGCCCGGGTTTCTGGGGGGCGGATGGCTACACCTTC	CASSPGFWGADGYTF